These 21 T cell receptor beta chains were sequenced from one sample in a study of shared clonotypes between healthy human individuals. Here immunoSEQ multiplex PCR was the method, and the copy in TCRdb shows in-frame clones only, minus some. This sample has about 530,000 clones, with over 60% found just once. Sequenced: PBMCs. Receptors originate from a woman aged 35 to 49 in good health. Some clones in this sample may be carry-over from other donors' samples.

The table lists this clone with a few counts. V usage is TRBV5-4 and J usage is TRBJ2-7, with 8 bases identical to TRBD2. J was trimmed by 1 base and V by 4 bases; bases with no gene match: 1. Germline loops: CDR1 SGHNT, CDR2 YYREEE (reference sequence). The CDR3 has 13 residues. Here the CDR3 reads CASSQRGSYEQYF. The CDR3 DNA follows: TGTGCCAGCAGCCAGCGGGGGTCCTACGAGCAGTACTTC.

The chain is built from TRBV6-5 and TRBJ1-1; the D gene is possibly TRBD1 (5 bases). V lost 7 bases and J lost 0, with 12 bases in between. Looked up from germline, CDR1 is MNHEY and CDR2 is SVGAGI. The CDR3 covers 14 residues. The CDR3 sequence: CASTAGFMNTEAFF. CDR3 nucleotide sequence: TGTGCCAGCACCGCAGGGTTTATGAACACTGAAGCTTTCTTT.

In its sample, this clone was seen a few times. The V call is TRBV14, the J call TRBJ1-5; tentatively, D is TRBD1 (5 bases). The CDR3 is 15 amino acids. Per germline, CDR1 SGHDN and CDR2 FVKESK. The germline V and J ends were trimmed by 2 bases and 2 bases, with 10 bases remaining between them. The CDR3 DNA sequence: TGTGCCAGCAGCCAAAGTGGGGCTGGCAATCAGCCCCAGCATTTT. It codes for CASSQSGAGNQPQHF.

The chain employs TRBV25-1 and TRBJ2-5; TRBD2 matches 11 bases. Germline V CDR1 and CDR2: MGHDK, SYGVNS. The CDR3 is 17 residues long. V lost 1 base, J lost 4 bases, and 8 bases stayed unmatched. As DNA, the CDR3 is TGTGCCAGCAGTGAATTATCCCCTAGCGGGAGGACAGAGACCCAGTACTTC. Translating it yields CASSELSPSGRTETQYF.

The genes are TRBV18 and TRBJ1-2; weak D call: TRBD1 (5 bases). Germline CDR1 KGHSH, CDR2 LQKENI. The CDR3 runs 17 residues. V shed 4 bases and J shed 3 bases, with 21 bases lying between them. CDR3 coding DNA: TGTGCCAGCTCACAGGACAATCTTGCAGCCCTCCACTATGGCTACACCTTC. This codes for CASSQDNLAALHYGYTF.

The chain combines TRBV19 with TRBJ2-1, with no clear D. Between the trimmed V and J ends, which lost 4 bases and 3 bases, there was a span of 4 bases. The CDR3 runs to 12 residues. Germline V lookup: CDR1 LNHDA, CDR2 SQIVND (reference sequence). The CDR3 loop reads CASSRLYNEQFF. The CDR3 region has the DNA TGTGCCAGTAGTAGACTCTACAATGAGCAGTTCTTC.

V and J are TRBV4-3 and TRBJ1-2; perhaps TRBD1 as D (5 bases). The CDR3 is 14 residues long. Trimming removed 4 bases at V and 7 bases at J, with 16 bases between. The germline V gene has CDR1 LGHNA and CDR2 YSLEER. CDR3 DNA sequence: TGCGCCAGCAGCCGGGACGGACGTGTTGGTGGCTACACCTTC. This codes for CASSRDGRVGGYTF.

The chain joins TRBV5-4 to TRBJ2-5, with 13 bases lining up with TRBD2. The CDR3 has 16 residues. In germline, CDR1 is SGHNT, CDR2 YYREEE (reference sequence). V lost 4 bases, J lost 3 bases, and 6 bases stayed unmatched. The CDR3 loop reads CASSHILAGGKETQYF. As DNA, the CDR3 is TGTGCCAGCAGCCATATACTAGCGGGAGGGAAAGAGACCCAGTACTTC.

V is TRBV2 and J is TRBJ2-7; 15 bases align to TRBD2. Germline V lookup: CDR1 SNHLY, CDR2 FYNNEI. J lost 3 bases, V lost 6 bases, and 9 bases had no gene match. This CDR3 contains 17 residues. DNA of the CDR3: TGTGCCAGCAGGCGAGGTCCGGGACTAGCGGGAGGCTACGAGCAGTACTTC. This translates into CASRRGPGLAGGYEQYF.

The gene calls are TRBV25-1 and TRBJ2-1; 10 positions agree with TRBD1. The CDR3 has 15 amino acids. The V and J ends lost 7 bases and 8 bases, in that order; junction bases with no gene match: 11. Germline V CDR1 and CDR2: MGHDK, SYGVNS. CDR3 in DNA: TGTGCCAGCACCCCATGGGACAGGGGTGACCATGAGCAGTTCTTC. Translated: CASTPWDRGDHEQFF.

This chain connects TRBV28 to TRBJ2-1; 7 bases are a match to TRBD2. This CDR3 comprises 16 residues. Germline CDR1 and CDR2: MDHEN and SYDVKM. J gave up 6 bases and V 4 bases, and 12 bases lay outside the gene matches. CDR3 amino acids: CASSSNRLAPSNEQFF. The CDR3, as DNA: TGTGCCAGCAGTTCTAACCGACTAGCCCCTAGCAATGAGCAGTTCTTC. Supplemented by reference TRBV28 and TRBJ2-1, the full variable domain reads DVKVTQSSRYLVKRTGEKVFLECVQDMDHENMFWYRQDPGLGLRLIYFSYDVKMKEKGDIPEGYSVSREKKERFSLILESASTNQTSMYLCASSSNRLAPSNEQFFGPGTRLTVL.

The rearrangement links TRBV18 to TRBJ2-7; 8 nucleotides align to TRBD1. CDR1 and CDR2 (germline): KGHSH, LQKENI. The CDR3 spans 13 residues. Losses at the gene ends were 6 bases for V and 5 bases for J; bases not matched to a gene: 6. Here the CDR3 DNA reads TGTGCCAGCTCGCCGACAGGGGTCGACGAGCAGTACTTC. Translating it yields CASSPTGVDEQYF.

V and J are TRBV18 and TRBJ1-1; weak D call: TRBD1 (5 bases). V lost 1 base, J lost 3 bases, and 9 bases lay in between. CDR3 length: 14 amino acids. The germline V gene encodes CDR1 KGHSH and CDR2 LQKENI. CDR3 protein: CASSPRGTYTEAFF. In DNA form, the CDR3 reads TGTGCCAGCTCACCACGGGGGACGTACACTGAAGCTTTCTTT.

This chain's CDR3 is CAWTGGQGRSYNSPLHF. The CDR3 DNA reads TGTGCCTGGACGGGGGGGCAGGGTCGCTCCTATAATTCACCCCTCCACTTT. The rearrangement uses TRBV30 and TRBJ1-6, with D possibly matching TRBD1 (6 bases). V lost 4 bases to trimming and J lost 0 bases, with 16 bases between them. The CDR3 covers 17 residues. Germline CDR1 reads GTSNPN; CDR2 reads SVGIG (reference sequence).

This clone was counted a few times. This rearrangement joins TRBV10-3 to TRBJ2-3; D not certain. The V end lost 3 bases, the J end lost 3 bases, and 10 bases lay between the germline ends. The CDR3 is 14 amino acids. Germline V lookup: CDR1 ENHRY, CDR2 SYGVKD. The CDR3, as DNA: TGTGCCATCAGTGATACCGTCCCAACAGATACGCAGTATTTT. Its protein is CAISDTVPTDTQYF.

Regarding this clone: The sample carries other DNA sequences with the same CDR3. The gene calls are TRBV2 and TRBJ2-5; TRBD2 agrees at 8 bases. The CDR3 consists of 13 residues. The V and J ends lost 4 bases and 5 bases, in that order; junction bases with no gene match: 3. Germline CDR1 is SNHLY and CDR2 is FYNNEI. CDR3 bases: TGTGCCAGCAGTGGAGGCGGGAGGGAGACCCAGTACTTC. Translated: CASSGGGRETQYF.

A note on this clone: The same CDR3 arises from other DNA sequences in this sample as well. This CDR3 is CASRTLNTEAFF. CDR3 nucleotide sequence: TGTGCCAGCAGGACACTGAACACTGAAGCTTTCTTT. This chain joins TRBV28 and TRBJ1-1, with no clear D. The CDR3 loop spans 12 amino acids. Between the trimmed V and J ends, which lost 6 bases and 0 bases, there was a span of 5 bases. CDR1 and CDR2 (germline): MDHEN, SYDVKM.

The V gene is TRBV29-1, the J gene TRBJ1-1, with a weak D call TRBD1 (5 bases). The CDR3 length is 14 residues. The V and J ends lost 6 bases and 3 bases respectively, with 17 bases between them. Germline loops: CDR1 SQVTM, CDR2 ANQGSEA. CDR3 sequence: CSVLVWGSYTEAFF. CDR3 bases: TGCAGCGTCCTCGTGTGGGGGTCGTACACTGAAGCTTTCTTT.

This clone was detected only once. The CDR3 DNA reads TGTGCCAGCAGGAAGAATGGGGCAGTTAATGAAAAACTGTTTTTT. Its translation: CASRKNGAVNEKLFF. The chain couples TRBV28 to TRBJ1-4; D perhaps matches TRBD1 (5 bases). V was shortened by 6 bases and J by 4 bases, with 15 bases between the two germline ends. Germline V gene data show CDR1 as MDHEN and CDR2 as SYDVKM. The CDR3 extends over 15 amino acids.

The chain couples TRBV7-8 to TRBJ1-1; D not resolved. Germline lookup yields CDR1 SGHVS and CDR2 FQNEAQ. CDR3 length: 14 residues. With 0 bases removed from V and 0 bases from J, the gap between germline ends came to 5 bases. The DNA for the CDR3 is TGTGCCAGCAGCTTAGCGGCAGTGAACACTGAAGCTTTCTTT. It is translated as CASSLAAVNTEAFF. The full variable domain, rest sourced from reference TRBV7-8 and TRBJ1-1, is GAGVSQSPRYKVAKRGQDVALRCDPISGHVSLFWYQQALGQGPEFLTYFQNEAQLDKSGLPSDRFFAERPEGSVSTLKIQRTQQEDSAVYLCASSLAAVNTEAFFGQGTRLTVV.

The chain recombines TRBV10-3 with TRBJ2-1; 13 nucleotides align to TRBD2. The CDR3 has 14 residues. The V segment lost 10 bases and the J segment 3 bases; nucleotides outside the gene matches: 3. CDR1 is ENHRY and CDR2 is SYGVKD in the germline V gene. The CDR3 reads CASRLAGGYNEQFF. In nucleotides, the CDR3 is TGTGCCAGCCGACTAGCGGGAGGCTACAATGAGCAGTTCTTC.